This is a list of T cell receptor beta chains from one sample in a study of T cell changes during pregnancy in multiple sclerosis. Assay: immunoSEQ multiplex PCR; the TCRdb copy retains only in-frame clones and omits some. The data show 32,000 or so clones, roughly nine tenths seen once. Sample: CD4+ T cells from peripheral blood mononuclear cells, taken in the second trimester of pregnancy. The source of these receptors is a female donor with multiple sclerosis, enrolled in a pregnancy study. The CDR3 runs from the conserved cysteine through the conserved F or W. The order of the fields is clone size, J gene, D gene, V gene, CDR3 protein, CDR3 DNA. A D gene is named only where the DNA matches it firmly. Size is omitted from some rows. Given values are once, few, many or a class for expanded clones.

size: -; J: TRBJ2-3; D: TRBD2; V: TRBV27; CDR3: CASSPGSGTLTDTQYF; DNA: TGTGCCAGCAGTCCGGGTAGCGGGACGCTTACAGATACGCAGTATTTT
size: -; J: TRBJ2-1; D: -; V: TRBV7-2; CDR3: CASSLAGSGARGSSYNEQFF; DNA: TGTGCCAGCAGCTTAGCGGGGTCAGGGGCCCGCGGGAGCTCCTACAATGAGCAGTTCTTC
size: -; J: TRBJ1-5; D: -; V: TRBV4-2; CDR3: CASSHGRQKNQPQHF; DNA: TGTGCCAGCAGCCACGGCCGACAGAAAAATCAGCCCCAGCATTTT
size: once; J: TRBJ2-2; D: TRBD2; V: TRBV18; CDR3: CASSPTSGGNLNTGELFF; DNA: TGTGCCAGCTCACCGACTAGCGGGGGAAATTTGAACACCGGGGAGCTGTTTTTT
size: -; J: TRBJ2-7; D: TRBD2; V: TRBV29-1; CDR3: CSVLGTTVYGEQYF; DNA: TGCAGCGTGCTGGGGACTACCGTCTATGGTGAGCAGTACTTC
size: -; J: TRBJ2-3; D: -; V: TRBV9; CDR3: CASSLGLLTDTQYF; DNA: TGTGCCAGCAGCCTGGGGCTCCTCACAGATACGCAGTATTTT
size: -; J: TRBJ1-5; D: TRBD1; V: TRBV5-6; CDR3: CASSPGTGDQPQHF; DNA: TGTGCCAGCAGCCCAGGGACAGGGGATCAGCCCCAGCATTTT
size: -; J: TRBJ2-7; D: TRBD2; V: TRBV7-2; CDR3: CASSLGTSGSAYEQYF; DNA: TGTGCCAGCAGCTTAGGGACTAGCGGGAGCGCCTACGAGCAGTACTTC
size: -; J: TRBJ1-1; D: -; V: TRBV2; CDR3: CASSENVLRGGTEAFF; DNA: TGTGCCAGCAGTGAAAACGTACTCCGGGGGGGCACTGAAGCTTTCTTT
size: -; J: TRBJ2-1; D: TRBD1; V: TRBV18; CDR3: CASSLLQGAFNEQFF; DNA: TGTGCCAGCTCCCTACTACAGGGGGCCTTTAATGAGCAGTTCTTC
size: -; J: TRBJ1-2; D: TRBD1; V: TRBV27; CDR3: CASSFSVRRDREIDGYTF; DNA: TGTGCCAGCAGTTTTTCGGTTCGGCGGGACAGGGAAATTGATGGCTACACCTTC
size: -; J: TRBJ1-4; D: TRBD1; V: TRBV5-4; CDR3: CASSLDQGAGELFF; DNA: TGTGCCAGCAGCTTGGACCAGGGGGCCGGAGAACTGTTTTTT
size: -; J: TRBJ1-2; D: TRBD1; V: TRBV11-1; CDR3: CASEPGTGVGGYTF; DNA: TGTGCCAGCGAGCCCGGGACAGGGGTTGGCGGCTACACCTTC
size: few; J: TRBJ1-5; D: -; V: TRBV18; CDR3: CASSPPDSYNQPQHF; DNA: TGTGCCAGCTCACCACCGGACAGTTACAATCAGCCCCAGCATTTT
size: -; J: TRBJ1-5; D: TRBD1; V: TRBV5-8; CDR3: CASSWGLQGGSNQPQHF; DNA: TGTGCCAGCAGCTGGGGTCTACAGGGGGGAAGCAATCAGCCCCAGCATTTT
size: -; J: TRBJ1-4; D: TRBD1; V: TRBV7-8; CDR3: CASSLQGAWEKLFF; DNA: TGTGCCAGCAGCTTACAGGGGGCTTGGGAAAAACTGTTTTTT
size: -; J: TRBJ2-1; D: -; V: TRBV11-2; CDR3: CASSLDYASYNEQFF; DNA: TGTGCCAGCAGCTTAGATTACGCCAGTTACAATGAGCAGTTCTTC
size: few; J: TRBJ2-7; D: -; V: TRBV5-1; CDR3: CASSVEPESYEQYF; DNA: TGCGCCAGCAGTGTGGAGCCGGAATCCTACGAGCAGTACTTC
size: -; J: TRBJ2-1; D: TRBD2; V: TRBV18; CDR3: CASSPPSGSGDEQFF; DNA: TGTGCCAGCTCACCACCTAGCGGGAGTGGCGATGAGCAGTTCTTC
size: -; J: TRBJ1-4; D: -; V: TRBV7-2; CDR3: CASSLAQGGNNEKLFF; DNA: TGTGCCAGCAGCTTAGCTCAGGGCGGCAACAATGAAAAACTGTTTTTT
size: -; J: TRBJ2-5; D: TRBD2; V: TRBV4-1; CDR3: CASSPGPIAGGLAETQYF; DNA: TGCGCCAGCAGCCCCGGGCCCATAGCGGGGGGGCTCGCTGAGACCCAGTACTTC
size: -; J: TRBJ2-3; D: -; V: TRBV19; CDR3: CASSRQSSTDTQYF; DNA: TGTGCCAGTAGCAGGCAATCTAGCACAGATACGCAGTATTTT
size: -; J: TRBJ2-7; D: TRBD2; V: TRBV5-1; CDR3: CASSFYERTSETYEQYF; DNA: TGCGCCAGCAGCTTTTACGAACGGACTAGCGAGACCTACGAGCAGTACTTC